This passage covers 22 T cell receptor beta chains from one sample sequenced in a study of T-cell reconstitution after alpha-beta-depleted transplantation in children. Unique molecular identifiers tagged the TCRbeta library. TCRdb itself ran the PCR reads through MiXCR, one entry per CDR3 protein. The profile shows 150,000 to 200,000 distinct CDR3 sequences, about 6% of them singletons. Sequenced material: PBMCs, taken before TCRalphabeta/CD19-depleted stem cell transplant. All receptors derive from a girl under three years old with combined immunodeficiency, due to receive a stem cell transplant.

V is TRBV29-1 and J is TRBJ2-1; 9 nucleotides agree with TRBD1. The CDR3 sequence is 16 residues long. Germline CDR1 reads SQVTM; CDR2 reads ANQGSEA. V lost 3 bases, J lost 7 bases, and 13 bases stayed unmatched. CDR3 nucleotide sequence: TGCAGCGTTGAGGGGGTCTCCGGGACAGGGATAAATGAGCAGTTCTTC. Protein: CSVEGVSGTGINEQFF.

This clonotype was counted at least ten times. The chain carries TRBV27 and TRBJ2-7, with 10 bases fitting TRBD2. Germline assignment: CDR1 MNHEY and CDR2 SMNVEV (reference sequence). The CDR3 sequence is 15 residues long. V dropped 3 bases and J dropped 2; count of bases not matched to a gene: 4. The CDR3 here is CASSFASGRAYEQYF. As DNA, the CDR3 is TGTGCCAGCAGTTTCGCTAGCGGGAGAGCCTACGAGCAGTACTTC.

The chain has TRBV20-1 and TRBJ2-7; TRBD1 is a possible D gene (5 bases). Germline V gives CDR1 DFQATT, CDR2 SNEGSKA (reference sequence). This CDR3 has 14 residues. Deletions cut 5 bases from V and 0 bases from J, with 14 bases between. In nucleotides, the CDR3 is TGCAGTGCTTCAGGGTTACTGAACTCCTACGAGCAGTACTTC. It is translated as CSASGLLNSYEQYF.

This clonotype came up many times. The chain has TRBV7-2 and TRBJ2-7; a weak D match, TRBD2 (6 bases). This CDR3 is built from 13 residues. From germline, CDR1 is SGHTA and CDR2 FQGNSA. The ends were cut back, 4 bases at V and 2 bases at J, with 9 bases in the middle. The CDR3 DNA sequence: TGTGCCAGCAGCTCTGGACTACCCTACGAGCAGTACTTC. It translates to CASSSGLPYEQYF.

Ten or more counts support this clonotype. The chain joins TRBV12-5 to TRBJ2-5; a possible D gene is TRBD2 (6 bases). The CDR3 has 13 residues. Germline CDR1 is LGHNT and CDR2 is FRNRAP. V dropped 4 bases and J dropped 5 bases, with 11 bases sitting between them. The DNA for the CDR3 is TGTGCTAGTGGTTGGGGGGTTCTGGAGACCCAGTACTTC. Translating gives CASGWGVLETQYF.

In the case of this clonotype: It may be a read error: a sequence one base away is much more abundant. The chain has TRBV4-1 and TRBJ1-1; no clear D. Germline CDR1 is MGHRA and CDR2 is YSYEKL. The V and J ends lost 0 bases and 1 base respectively, with 3 bases between them. The CDR3 runs to 13 residues. In DNA, the CDR3 is TGCGCCAGCAGCCAAGACGGGAACACTGAAGCTTTCTTT. This encodes CASSQDGNTEAFF.

This clonotype has at least ten counts. Here the CDR3 reads CATSDFGRAGELFF. For the CDR3, the DNA is TGTGCCACCAGTGATTTCGGACGGGCCGGGGAGCTGTTTTTT. V is TRBV24-1 and J is TRBJ2-2, with D unclear. Germline V gene data show CDR1 as KGHDR and CDR2 as SFDVKD. The V gene lost 1 base and the J gene lost 6 bases, with 8 bases spanning the gap. The CDR3 is made up of 14 amino acids.

This clonotype was seen ten or more times. The V and J genes are TRBV7-8 and TRBJ1-5; D is unclear. The germline gives CDR1 SGHVS, CDR2 FQNEAQ. The CDR3 loop spans 15 amino acids. Trimming shortened V by 5 bases and J by 3 bases, and 14 bases separated the two germline ends. In DNA, the CDR3 is TGTGCCAGCAGCCCTCGGCGCCATATCAATCAGCCCCAGCATTTT. Its translation is CASSPRRHINQPQHF.

This clonotype was observed a handful of times. The genes are TRBV5-5 and TRBJ2-1, with D possibly TRBD2 on 5 matching bases. The CDR3 spans 16 residues. Trimming took off 0 bases at V and 4 bases at J, with 14 bases between the two ends. Germline V lookup: CDR1 SGHKS, CDR2 YYEKEE (reference sequence). For the CDR3, the DNA is TGTGCCAGCAGCTTGGTTGGACTGCCGGCATACAATGAGCAGTTCTTC. Protein product: CASSLVGLPAYNEQFF.

In its sample, this clonotype was seen many times. The V call is TRBV4-3, the J call TRBJ2-7; maybe TRBD1 (6 bases). Germline loops: CDR1 LGHNA, CDR2 YSLEER. The V end was cut by 1 base, the J end by 7 bases, with 14 bases between. This CDR3 comprises 14 residues. CDR3 region: CASSQATGLGEQYF. In DNA form, the CDR3 reads TGCGCCAGCAGCCAAGCTACAGGGTTGGGGGAGCAGTACTTC.

To note about this clonotype: Being one base from a much bigger clone, this may be a read error. The conserved phenylalanine or tryptophan is not found at the CDR3 terminus, so this likely reflects a read error. This chain uses TRBV7-2 with TRBJ1-6, with D unclear. CDR1 and CDR2 (germline): SGHTA, FQGNSA. V was pared by 6 bases and J by 14 bases, with 20 bases between. This CDR3 is 14 amino acids long. CDR3 nucleotide sequence: TGTGCCAGCAGTCAAGTGGGTCGAACGTTGGCCCTCCACTGT. Amino acid sequence: CASSQVGRTLALHC.

There are many counts of this clonotype. This chain links TRBV20-1 with TRBJ2-7; 13 nucleotides match TRBD2. Germline CDR1 reads DFQATT; CDR2 reads SNEGSKA (reference sequence). The CDR3 contains 16 residues. The V gene end was trimmed by 2 bases and the J gene end by 2 bases; junction bases not matched to a gene: 6. The CDR3, as DNA: TGCAGTGCTAGAAACAAACTAGCGGGGGGGCCCTACGAGCAGTACTTC. Translating it yields CSARNKLAGGPYEQYF.

There are many counts of this clonotype. This chain joins TRBV7-3 and TRBJ2-1, with 11 bases aligning to TRBD2. The junction had 12 bases not matched to a gene; V was cut back by 4 bases and J by 1 base. Germline CDR1 and CDR2: SGHTA and FQGTGA. The CDR3 extends over 19 amino acids. CDR3 loop: CASSSVPGLAADSYNEQFF. In DNA form, the CDR3 reads TGTGCCAGCAGCTCGGTACCGGGACTAGCGGCTGATTCCTACAATGAGCAGTTCTTC.

The chain couples TRBV12-5 to TRBJ2-5; 11 nucleotides line up with TRBD2. V trimming: 4 bases; J trimming: 1 base; junction bases outside the gene matches: 5. Germline V gene data show CDR1 as LGHNT and CDR2 as FRNRAP. This CDR3 contains 16 residues. CDR3 loop: CASGSGLAALQETQYF. The CDR3 DNA follows: TGTGCTAGTGGTTCGGGACTAGCGGCACTCCAAGAGACCCAGTACTTC.

This clonotype was recorded many times. The rearrangement joins TRBV29-1 to TRBJ1-1; 11 bases agree with TRBD1. V lost 4 bases and J lost 5; bases outside the gene matches: 3. This CDR3 has 13 amino acids. Germline CDR1 is SQVTM and CDR2 is ANQGSEA. The CDR3 region has the DNA TGCAGCGTTGGGACAGGGGGCGAGACTGAAGCTTTCTTT. Protein sequence: CSVGTGGETEAFF.

There are a few counts of this clonotype. Here the CDR3 reads CATSGHIRDIASGANVLTF. CDR3 in DNA: TGTGCCACCAGCGGACATATCCGGGACATAGCCTCTGGGGCCAACGTCCTGACTTTC. The V and J genes are TRBV15 and TRBJ2-6, with a weak D call TRBD1 (6 bases). V lost 5 bases, J lost 0 bases, and 20 bases lay in between. The CDR3 spans 19 residues. Per the germline V gene, CDR1 is LNHNV and CDR2 is YYDKDF (reference sequence).

This clonotype was counted many times. This sequence joins TRBV30 and TRBJ2-3, with D unclear. The germline V gene encodes CDR1 GTSNPN and CDR2 SVGIG (reference sequence). This CDR3 is 12 amino acids long. Trimming cost V 1 base and J 13 bases, with 15 bases left between them. The CDR3 coding sequence is TGTGCCTGGAGTGCCGGACGGCCTATGAAGTATTTT. It codes for CAWSAGRPMKYF.

This clonotype was seen ten or more times. J is TRBJ2-1 and V is TRBV28; 8 bases map to TRBD1. V dropped 3 bases and J dropped 0; count of bases not matched to a gene: 1. This CDR3 has 15 residues. CDR1 and CDR2 from the germline V gene are MDHEN and SYDVKM. The CDR3 here is CASSFQGASYNEQFF. DNA for the CDR3: TGTGCCAGCAGTTTCCAGGGGGCCTCCTACAATGAGCAGTTCTTC.

In its sample, this clonotype was seen many times. V gene TRBV7-9 combines with J gene TRBJ2-1; D not certain. The CDR3 has 15 amino acids. From germline, CDR1 is SEHNR and CDR2 FQNEAQ (reference sequence). Trimming removed 1 base at V and 0 bases at J, with 7 bases between. In nucleotides, the CDR3 is TGTGCCAGCAGCTTAGTTGCAAGCTCCTACAATGAGCAGTTCTTC. Translating gives CASSLVASSYNEQFF.

This clonotype was counted many times. V and J are TRBV29-1 and TRBJ2-5; D remains unclear. In germline, CDR1 is SQVTM, CDR2 ANQGSEA. V lost 6 bases, J lost 2 bases, and 16 bases lay in between. The CDR3 spans 14 residues. CDR3 in amino acids: CSVKDPMGQETQYF. In DNA, the CDR3 is TGCAGCGTCAAGGACCCAATGGGGCAAGAGACCCAGTACTTC.

This clonotype was found many times. The chain employs TRBV3-1 and TRBJ2-1; D possibly corresponds to TRBD1 (5 bases). CDR3 length equals 20 residues. Looked up from germline, CDR1 is LGHDT and CDR2 is YNNKEL (reference sequence). With 1 base removed from V and 0 bases from J, the gap between germline ends came to 22 bases. The CDR3 DNA is TGTGCCAGCAGCCAAGTAACTAATAGGGGTAAGATTAGCTCCTACAATGAGCAGTTCTTC. Translation: CASSQVTNRGKISSYNEQFF.

This clonotype was recorded at least ten times. The rearrangement uses TRBV29-1 and TRBJ2-1; no firm D call. There are 12 residues in the CDR3. The V and J ends lost 1 base and 4 bases respectively, with 5 bases between them. Germline assignment: CDR1 SQVTM and CDR2 ANQGSEA. The CDR3 DNA follows: TGCAGCGTTGAAGCCGAGTACAATGAGCAGTTCTTC. Amino acids: CSVEAEYNEQFF.